The TCR beta chain described here comes from a study of blood T cells in healthy people across ages. The study's findings and limits: Lack of knowledge of donor CMV status possibly confounded expanded clonotype changes.

Every donor contributed roughly 10 milliliters of peripheral blood by blood draw. PCR was performed a second time for 7 to 11 cycles using a sample-barcoded 5' primer and a J-beta primer mix. Every cDNA molecule carried a tag from a template-switch adaptor bearing 12 random nucleotides. Via MiXCR, TCRdb re-called the 5' RACE reads, giving one row per CDR3 protein. The top ten hold 7.7% of the sample, which has around 1,700,000 distinct CDR3 sequences, about 28% seen once. Note on this clonotype: Its antigen is currently unknown.

Sequencing used blood. The sequence was obtained from a young woman in good health.

CDR3 nucleotides: TGTGCCAGCAGCTTAGGCCGACTATCCCTTCAAGAGACCCAGTACTTC. This gives the protein CASSLGRLSLQETQYF. The J gene is TRBJ2-5, the V gene TRBV7-9; TRBD2 might be the D (5 bases). With 1 base removed from V and 2 bases from J, the gap between germline ends came to 14 bases. Germline CDR1 is SEHNR and CDR2 is FQNEAQ (reference sequence). The CDR3 runs 16 residues.